What follows are 25 T cell receptor beta chains derived from one specimen sequenced in a study of T cell clusters in autoimmune cytopenias. TRB was amplified from about 270 ng of peripheral blood genomic DNA per sample. TRB rearrangements were amplified by touch-down multiplex PCR with mixed TRB-A/B primers. TCRdb re-called the multiplex PCR reads; one entry per CDR3 protein, DNA not given. The sample is made up of around 12,000 distinct CDR3 sequences, and the top ten hold 3% to 3.5% of it. The sequenced material came from peripheral blood. The origin of the receptors is a human donor with an autoimmune cytopenia or autoimmune hepatitis (not recorded which).

J is TRBJ2-1 and V is TRBV30; TCRdb lists TRBD2, though no DNA is available to test this call. Germline V gives CDR1 GTSNPN, CDR2 SVGIG (reference sequence). There are 15 residues in the CDR3. The CDR3 here is CAWSGTSGRNDEQFF.

The chain couples TRBV12-3 or TRBV12-4 to TRBJ1-1; TCRdb proposes TRBD1, but this gene call is untestable without DNA. The CDR3 runs to 14 residues. The chain's CDR3 is CASSFGQGDTEAFF.

V and J are TRBV29-1 and TRBJ1-1; as DNA is missing, the TRBD1 call by TCRdb cannot be tested. CDR3 length: 13 amino acids. Germline V gives CDR1 SQVTM, CDR2 ANQGSEA. CDR3 region: CSGAGQGNTEAFF.

J is TRBJ2-2 and V is TRBV5-5. This CDR3 is built from 15 residues. CDR1 and CDR2 (germline): SGHKS, YYEKEE (reference sequence). CDR3 protein: CASNHPFSNTGELFF.

The CDR3 region is CASSIDRGVGVNTEAFF. The chain combines TRBV19 with TRBJ1-1; TCRdb outputs TRBD1, but without DNA this stays unchecked. The CDR3 loop spans 17 amino acids. CDR1 is LNHDA, CDR2 SQIVND, per germline (reference sequence).

The rearrangement uses TRBV18 and TRBJ2-6; checking the TCRdb D call of TRBD1 is not possible without DNA. Germline CDR1 is KGHSH and CDR2 is LQKENI. This CDR3 spans 16 amino acids. CDR3: CASTLLQGPGANVLTF.

This chain links TRBV19 with TRBJ1-5. The CDR3 totals 15 residues. Looked up from germline, CDR1 is LNHDA and CDR2 is SQIVND (reference sequence). CDR3 residues: CASRVSREANQPQHF.

Measured by frequency, this clonotype is medium-sized. The chain couples TRBV6-1 to TRBJ2-3; TCRdb calls TRBD2, which cannot be checked without DNA. Germline V gene lookup returns CDR1 MNHNS and CDR2 SASEGT. This CDR3 contains 13 residues. This chain's CDR3 is CASSEARPDTQYF.

The chain couples TRBV5-5 to TRBJ2-1. The CDR3 extends over 16 amino acids. Germline V gene sequence: CDR1 SGHKS, CDR2 YYEKEE (reference sequence). The CDR3 reads CASIRSAGSSYNEQFF.

The chain links TRBV6-1 to TRBJ2-7. CDR1 and CDR2 from the germline V gene are MNHNS and SASEGT. The CDR3 spans 16 residues. This chain's CDR3 is CASSEIPDSSSYEQYF.

The rearrangement uses TRBV6-5 and TRBJ2-7; without DNA, the TCRdb call of TRBD2 cannot be checked. In germline, CDR1 is MNHEY, CDR2 SVGAGI. CDR3 length: 14 residues. Here the CDR3 reads CAIRDGTSGYEQYF.

The chain employs TRBV19 and TRBJ1-3; TCRdb proposes TRBD1, but this gene call is untestable without DNA. Germline V gene sequence: CDR1 LNHDA, CDR2 SQIVND (reference sequence). The CDR3 runs to 15 residues. CDR3 loop: CATRSTALSGNTIYF.

The chain recombines TRBV18 with TRBJ2-1; with no DNA, the TCRdb D assignment of TRBD1 cannot be verified. Germline V gives CDR1 KGHSH, CDR2 LQKENI. This CDR3 region has 15 residues. CDR3 in amino acids: CASSPSQGPDNEQFF.

The CDR3 region is CASREAGTSIDTQYF. The genes are TRBV6-5 and TRBJ2-3; the D call of TRBD1 rests on TCRdb alone, since no DNA is present to check it. The CDR3 consists of 15 residues. CDR1 is MNHEY and CDR2 is SVGAGI in the germline V gene.

The chain uses TRBV13 and TRBJ1-4. The CDR3 totals 15 residues. Germline V gene data show CDR1 as PRHDT and CDR2 as FYEKMQ (reference sequence). The CDR3 loop reads CASSRRPGPNEKLFF.

The chain uses TRBV7-2 and TRBJ2-1; TCRdb lists TRBD1, though no DNA is available to test this call. CDR1 and CDR2 (germline): SGHTA, FQGNSA. The CDR3 is made up of 13 amino acids. CDR3 region: CASSLGRGDEQFF.

This rearrangement joins TRBV27 to TRBJ2-5; lacking DNA, the TRBD2 call made by TCRdb goes unchecked. CDR1 is MNHEY and CDR2 is SMNVEV in the germline V gene (reference sequence). This CDR3 region has 13 residues. The CDR3 is CASSLQGGQTQYF.

V is TRBV11-1 and J is TRBJ1-4. The CDR3 covers 17 residues. Germline V lookup: CDR1 SGHAT, CDR2 FQDESV (reference sequence). CDR3 residues: CASSLDLSRPTNEKLFF. Together with reference TRBV11-1 and TRBJ1-4, the CDR3 gives the full variable domain: EAEVAQSPRYKITEKSQAVAFWCDPISGHATLYWYRQILGQGPELLVQFQDESVVDDSQLPKDRFSAERLKGVDSTLKIQPAELGDSAMYLCASSLDLSRPTNEKLFFGSGTQLSVL.

This CDR3 reads CASSRGDGGQGKSYEQYF. V and J are TRBV6-5 and TRBJ2-7; TCRdb gives TRBD1 as the D gene, but with no DNA this cannot be confirmed. Germline loops: CDR1 MNHEY, CDR2 SVGAGI. This CDR3 contains 18 residues.

The gene calls are TRBV19 and TRBJ1-2; TCRdb's D call, TRBD1, is unchecked because there is no DNA. The germline V gene has CDR1 LNHDA and CDR2 SQIVND (reference sequence). The CDR3 is 14 amino acids. CDR3 residues: CASSNGQFNYGYTF.

Its frequency marks this clonotype as medium-sized. The chain links TRBV29-1 to TRBJ2-1; TCRdb lists TRBD2, though no DNA is available to test this call. The germline gives CDR1 SQVTM, CDR2 ANQGSEA. The CDR3 spans 16 residues. The CDR3 sequence is CSVEDPERGGYNEQFF.

The CDR3: CASSPQEGANYGYTF. This rearrangement joins TRBV18 to TRBJ1-2. CDR1 is KGHSH and CDR2 is LQKENI in the germline V gene. There are 15 residues in the CDR3.

This clonotype registers medium-sized (0.01 to 0.1%) by frequency. This chain links TRBV11-1 with TRBJ2-6; the TCRdb D gene call, TRBD1, has no DNA to confirm it. This CDR3 has 16 residues. Per germline, CDR1 SGHAT and CDR2 FQDESV (reference sequence). Here the CDR3 reads CASSLDRVSGANVLTF.

J is TRBJ1-1 and V is TRBV6-1. The CDR3 spans 12 residues. Germline CDR1 is MNHNS and CDR2 is SASEGT. The chain's CDR3 is CASSEMNTEAFF.

J is TRBJ2-3 and V is TRBV27; TCRdb's D call, TRBD1, is unchecked because there is no DNA. This CDR3 comprises 13 residues. Germline values: CDR1 MNHEY, CDR2 SMNVEV (reference sequence). The CDR3 here is CASSGQFSDTQYF.